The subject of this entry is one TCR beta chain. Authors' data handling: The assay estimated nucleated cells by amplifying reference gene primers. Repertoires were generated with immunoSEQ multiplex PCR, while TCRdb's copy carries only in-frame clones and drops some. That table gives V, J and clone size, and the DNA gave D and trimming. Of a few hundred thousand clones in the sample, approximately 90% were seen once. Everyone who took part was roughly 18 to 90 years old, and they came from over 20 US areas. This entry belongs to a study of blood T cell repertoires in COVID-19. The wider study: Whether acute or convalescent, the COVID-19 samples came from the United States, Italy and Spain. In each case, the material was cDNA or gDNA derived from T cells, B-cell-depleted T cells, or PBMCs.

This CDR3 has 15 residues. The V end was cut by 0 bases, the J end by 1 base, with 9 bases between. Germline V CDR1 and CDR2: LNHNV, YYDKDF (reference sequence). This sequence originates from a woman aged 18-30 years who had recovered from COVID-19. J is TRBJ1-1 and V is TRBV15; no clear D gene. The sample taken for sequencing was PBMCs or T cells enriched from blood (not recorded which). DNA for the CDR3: TGTGCCACCAGCAGAGATCTAAGACAGAACACTGAAGCTTTCTTT. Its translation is CATSRDLRQNTEAFF.